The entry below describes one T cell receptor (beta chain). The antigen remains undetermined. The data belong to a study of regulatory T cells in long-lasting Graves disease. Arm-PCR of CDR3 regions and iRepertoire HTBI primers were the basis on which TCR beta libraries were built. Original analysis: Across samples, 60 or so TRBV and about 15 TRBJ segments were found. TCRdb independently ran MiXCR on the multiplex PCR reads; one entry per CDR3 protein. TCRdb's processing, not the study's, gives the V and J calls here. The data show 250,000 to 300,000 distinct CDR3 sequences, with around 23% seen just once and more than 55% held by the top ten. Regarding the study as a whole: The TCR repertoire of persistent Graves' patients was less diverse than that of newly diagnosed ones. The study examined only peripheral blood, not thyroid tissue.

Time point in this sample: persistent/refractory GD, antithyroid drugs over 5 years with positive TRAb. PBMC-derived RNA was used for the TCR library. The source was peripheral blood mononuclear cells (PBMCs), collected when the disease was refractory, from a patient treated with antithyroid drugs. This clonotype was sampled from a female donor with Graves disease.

CDR3 in amino acids: CASSQIIPRDRSLSGNTIYF. Here the CDR3 DNA reads TGTGCCAGCAGCCAAATAATCCCCCGGGACAGAAGCCTTTCTGGAAACACCATATATTTT. The chain recombines TRBV11-2 with TRBJ1-3; TRBD1 matches 7 bases. The V and J ends lost 5 bases and 1 base, in that order; junction bases with no gene match: 20. The CDR3 is 20 amino acids. Germline assignment: CDR1 SGHAT and CDR2 FQNNGV. Supplemented by reference TRBV11-2 and TRBJ1-3, the full variable domain reads EAGVAQSPRYKIIEKRQSVAFWCNPISGHATLYWYQQILGQGPKLLIQFQNNGVVDDSQLPKDRFSAERLKGVDSTLKIQPAKLEDSAVYLCASSQIIPRDRSLSGNTIYFGEGSWLTVV.